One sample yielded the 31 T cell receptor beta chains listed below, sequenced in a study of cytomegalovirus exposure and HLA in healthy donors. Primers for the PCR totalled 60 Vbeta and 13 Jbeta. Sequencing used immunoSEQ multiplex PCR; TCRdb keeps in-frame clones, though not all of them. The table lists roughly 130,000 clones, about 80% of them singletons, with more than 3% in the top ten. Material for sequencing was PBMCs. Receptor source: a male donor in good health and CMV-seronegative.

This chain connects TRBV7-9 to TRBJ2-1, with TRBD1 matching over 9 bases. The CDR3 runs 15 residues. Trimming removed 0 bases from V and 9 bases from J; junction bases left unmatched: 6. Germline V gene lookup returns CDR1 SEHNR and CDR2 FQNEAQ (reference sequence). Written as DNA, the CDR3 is TGTGCCAGCAGCTTAGCGCAGAACAGGGGGCTTGAGCAGTTCTTC. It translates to CASSLAQNRGLEQFF.

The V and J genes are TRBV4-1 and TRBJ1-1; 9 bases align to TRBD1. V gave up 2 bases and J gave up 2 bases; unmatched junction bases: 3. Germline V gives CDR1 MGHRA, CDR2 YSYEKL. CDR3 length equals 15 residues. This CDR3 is CASSQPGQGNTEAFF. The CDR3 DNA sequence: TGCGCCAGCAGCCAACCGGGACAGGGAAACACTGAAGCTTTCTTT.

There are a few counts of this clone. CDR3: CASSYTRGQGSYNSPLHF. Here the CDR3 DNA reads TGTGCCAGCAGCTACACCCGTGGACAGGGCTCCTATAATTCACCCCTCCACTTT. The chain links TRBV4-2 to TRBJ1-6, with 8 bases matching TRBD1. The CDR3 covers 18 residues. Germline V gene data show CDR1 as LGHNA and CDR2 as YNFKEQ. The V segment lost 5 bases and the J segment 0 bases; nucleotides outside the gene matches: 9.

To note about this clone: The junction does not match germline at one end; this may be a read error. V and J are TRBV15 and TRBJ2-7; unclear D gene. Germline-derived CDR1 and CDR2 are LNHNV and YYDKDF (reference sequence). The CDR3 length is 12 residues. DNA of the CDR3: TGTGCCACCAGCAGAGATGGAAGCGTACCACACTTC. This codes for CATSRDGSVPHF.

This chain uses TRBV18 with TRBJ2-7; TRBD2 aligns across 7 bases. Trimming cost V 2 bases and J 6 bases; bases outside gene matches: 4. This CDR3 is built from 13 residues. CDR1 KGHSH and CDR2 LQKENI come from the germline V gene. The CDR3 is CASSPSTGGEQYF. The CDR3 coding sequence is TGTGCCAGCTCACCATCGACGGGGGGCGAGCAGTACTTC.

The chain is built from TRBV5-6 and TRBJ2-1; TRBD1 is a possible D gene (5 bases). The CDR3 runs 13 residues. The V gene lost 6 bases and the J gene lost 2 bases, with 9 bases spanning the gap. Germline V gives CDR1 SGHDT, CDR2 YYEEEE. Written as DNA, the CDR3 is TGTGCCAGCAATCAGGGTACCTACAATGAGCAGTTCTTC. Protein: CASNQGTYNEQFF.

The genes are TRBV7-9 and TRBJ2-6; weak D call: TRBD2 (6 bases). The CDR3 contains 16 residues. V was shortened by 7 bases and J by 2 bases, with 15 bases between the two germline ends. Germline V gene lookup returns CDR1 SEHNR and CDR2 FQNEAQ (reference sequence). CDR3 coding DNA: TGTGCCAGCACGGTGCCGACTAGGACTGGGGCCAACGTCCTGACTTTC. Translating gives CASTVPTRTGANVLTF.

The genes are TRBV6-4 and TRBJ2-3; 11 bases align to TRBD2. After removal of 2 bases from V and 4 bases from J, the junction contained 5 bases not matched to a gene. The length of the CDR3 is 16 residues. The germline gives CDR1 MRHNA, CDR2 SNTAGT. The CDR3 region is CASSDRLAGNPDTQYF. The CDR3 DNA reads TGTGCCAGCAGTGACCGACTAGCGGGAAACCCAGATACGCAGTATTTT.

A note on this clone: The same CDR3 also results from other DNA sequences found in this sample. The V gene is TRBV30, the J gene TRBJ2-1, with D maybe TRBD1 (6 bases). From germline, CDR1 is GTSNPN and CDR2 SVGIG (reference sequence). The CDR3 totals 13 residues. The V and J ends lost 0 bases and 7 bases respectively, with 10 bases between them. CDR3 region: CAWSVGGWNEQFF. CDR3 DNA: TGTGCCTGGAGTGTAGGGGGTTGGAATGAGCAGTTCTTC.

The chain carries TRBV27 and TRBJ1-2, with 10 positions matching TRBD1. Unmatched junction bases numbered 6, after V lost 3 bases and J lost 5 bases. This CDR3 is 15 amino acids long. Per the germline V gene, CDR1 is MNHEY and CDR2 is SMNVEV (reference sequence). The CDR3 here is CASSFDRGLIYGYTF. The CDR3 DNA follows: TGTGCCAGCAGTTTTGACAGGGGGCTTATTTATGGCTACACCTTC.

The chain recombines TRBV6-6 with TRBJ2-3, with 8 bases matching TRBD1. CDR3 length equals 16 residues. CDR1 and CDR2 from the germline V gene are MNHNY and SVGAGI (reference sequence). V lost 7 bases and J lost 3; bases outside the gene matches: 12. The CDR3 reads CASKHPQDRVTDTQYF. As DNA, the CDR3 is TGTGCCAGCAAACACCCCCAGGACAGGGTTACAGATACGCAGTATTTT.

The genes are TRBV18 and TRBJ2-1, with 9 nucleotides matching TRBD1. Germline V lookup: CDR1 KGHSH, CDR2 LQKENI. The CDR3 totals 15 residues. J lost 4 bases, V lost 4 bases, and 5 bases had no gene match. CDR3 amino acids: CASSLKTGGYNEQFF. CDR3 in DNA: TGTGCCAGCTCACTAAAGACAGGGGGTTACAATGAGCAGTTCTTC.

The CDR3 here is CARSGTANNEQFF. In nucleotides, the CDR3 is TGTGCCAGATCAGGGACAGCCAACAATGAGCAGTTCTTC. The chain recombines TRBV6-5 with TRBJ2-1; TRBD1 aligns across 7 bases. This CDR3 region has 13 residues. J gave up 5 bases and V 9 bases, and 7 bases lay outside the gene matches. Germline V gene data show CDR1 as MNHEY and CDR2 as SVGAGI.

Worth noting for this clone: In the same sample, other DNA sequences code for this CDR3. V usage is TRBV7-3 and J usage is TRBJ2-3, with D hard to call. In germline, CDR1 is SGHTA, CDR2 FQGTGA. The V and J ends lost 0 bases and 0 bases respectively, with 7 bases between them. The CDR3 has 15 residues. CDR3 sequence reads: CASSLTIASTDTQYF. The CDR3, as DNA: TGTGCCAGCAGCTTAACCATAGCTAGCACAGATACGCAGTATTTT.

CDR3 protein: CASSATDRPYNEQFF. In DNA, the CDR3 is TGCGCCAGCAGCGCGACCGACAGGCCCTACAATGAGCAGTTCTTC. J is TRBJ2-1 and V is TRBV5-1; D possibly corresponds to TRBD1 (6 bases). Trimming took 4 bases from V and 2 from J, leaving 13 bases between them. CDR1 SGHRS and CDR2 YFSETQ come from the germline V gene. The CDR3 consists of 15 residues.

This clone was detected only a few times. The CDR3 spells CAISAGGTGLVYEQFF. The CDR3 nucleotides are TGTGCCATCAGTGCAGGGGGGACAGGGCTTGTATATGAGCAGTTCTTC. The chain has TRBV10-3 and TRBJ2-1, with TRBD1 identical over 9 bases. The germline CDR1 and CDR2 sequences are ENHRY and SYGVKD. CDR3 length equals 16 residues. The junction had 12 bases not matched to a gene; V was cut back by 4 bases and J by 8 bases.

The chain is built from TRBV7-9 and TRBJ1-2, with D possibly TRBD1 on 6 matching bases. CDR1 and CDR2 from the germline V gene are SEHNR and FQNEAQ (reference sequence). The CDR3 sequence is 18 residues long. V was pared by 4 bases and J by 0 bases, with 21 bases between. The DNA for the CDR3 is TGTGCCAGCAGCTCTAAACCGCTATGGACAGCCTCTAACTATGGCTACACCTTC. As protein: CASSSKPLWTASNYGYTF.

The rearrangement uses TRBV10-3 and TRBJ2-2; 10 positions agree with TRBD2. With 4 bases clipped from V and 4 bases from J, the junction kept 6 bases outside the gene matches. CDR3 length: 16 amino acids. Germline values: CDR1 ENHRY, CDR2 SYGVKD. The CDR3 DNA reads TGTGCCATCAGTGGATCAGCGGGAGGGGCCACCGGGGAGCTGTTTTTT. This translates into CAISGSAGGATGELFF.

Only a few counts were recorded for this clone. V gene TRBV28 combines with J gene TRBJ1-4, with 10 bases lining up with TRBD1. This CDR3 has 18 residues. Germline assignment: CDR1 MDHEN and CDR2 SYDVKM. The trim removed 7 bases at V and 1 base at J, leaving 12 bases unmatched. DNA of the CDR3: TGTGCCAGCACCCGGACAGGGGGACGGGGCATAACTAATGAAAAACTGTTTTTT. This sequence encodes CASTRTGGRGITNEKLFF.

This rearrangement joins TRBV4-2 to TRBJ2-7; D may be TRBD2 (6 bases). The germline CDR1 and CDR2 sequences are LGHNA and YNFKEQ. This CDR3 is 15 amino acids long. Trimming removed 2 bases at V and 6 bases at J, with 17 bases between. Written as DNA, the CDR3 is TGTGCCAGCAGCCAATCGGCGGGGAAGGTCCCCGAGCAGTACTTC. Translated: CASSQSAGKVPEQYF.

CDR3 nucleotides: TGTGCCAGCAGTGACTCCACAGGGGGCATCACTGAAGCTTTCTTT. Its translation is CASSDSTGGITEAFF. V usage is TRBV6-4 and J usage is TRBJ1-1; 9 nucleotides align to TRBD1. Germline V gene lookup returns CDR1 MRHNA and CDR2 SNTAGT. V gave up 0 bases and J gave up 4 bases; unmatched junction bases: 3. CDR3 length: 15 residues.

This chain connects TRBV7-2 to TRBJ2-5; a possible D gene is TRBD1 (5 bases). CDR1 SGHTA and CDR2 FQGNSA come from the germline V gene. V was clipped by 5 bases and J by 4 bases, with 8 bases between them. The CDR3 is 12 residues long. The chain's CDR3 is CASSLRGETQYF. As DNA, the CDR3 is TGTGCCAGCAGCCTTAGGGGAGAGACCCAGTACTTC.

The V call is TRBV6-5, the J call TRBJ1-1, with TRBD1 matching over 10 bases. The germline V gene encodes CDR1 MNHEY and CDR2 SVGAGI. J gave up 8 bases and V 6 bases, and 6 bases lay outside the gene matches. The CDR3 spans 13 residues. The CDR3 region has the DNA TGTGCCAGCAGCCTGAGGACAGGGGGAGAAGCTTTCTTT. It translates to CASSLRTGGEAFF.

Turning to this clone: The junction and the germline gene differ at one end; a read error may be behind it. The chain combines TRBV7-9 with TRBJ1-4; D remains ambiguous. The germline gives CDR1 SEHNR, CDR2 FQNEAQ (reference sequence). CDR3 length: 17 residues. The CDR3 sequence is CSSSLIGGRGAGEKLFF. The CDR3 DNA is TGTTCCAGCAGCTTAATCGGCGGACGGGGAGCTGGTGAAAAACTGTTTTTT.

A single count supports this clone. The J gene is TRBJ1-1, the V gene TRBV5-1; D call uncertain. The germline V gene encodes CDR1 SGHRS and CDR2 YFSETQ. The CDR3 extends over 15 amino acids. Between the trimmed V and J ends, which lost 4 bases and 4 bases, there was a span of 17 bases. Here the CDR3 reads CASSPGEGLRTEAFF. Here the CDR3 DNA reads TGCGCCAGCAGCCCCGGGGAGGGTTTGCGCACTGAAGCTTTCTTT.

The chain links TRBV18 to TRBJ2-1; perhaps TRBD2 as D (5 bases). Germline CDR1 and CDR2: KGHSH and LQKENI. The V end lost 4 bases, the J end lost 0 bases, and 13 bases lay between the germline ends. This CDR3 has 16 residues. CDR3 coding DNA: TGTGCCAGCTCACTGTATGGGGAGAGCTCCTACAATGAGCAGTTCTTC. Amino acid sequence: CASSLYGESSYNEQFF.

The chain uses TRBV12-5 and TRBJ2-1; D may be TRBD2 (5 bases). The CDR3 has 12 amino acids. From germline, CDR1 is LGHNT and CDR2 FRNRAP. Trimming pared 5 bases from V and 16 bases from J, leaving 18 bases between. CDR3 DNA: TGTGCTAGTGGTCCCGGTGGCAGTGAGGGATTCTTC. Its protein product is CASGPGGSEGFF.

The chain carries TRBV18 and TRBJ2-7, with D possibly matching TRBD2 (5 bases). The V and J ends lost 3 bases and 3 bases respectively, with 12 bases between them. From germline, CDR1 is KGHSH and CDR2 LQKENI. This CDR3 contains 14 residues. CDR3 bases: TGTGCCAGCTCACCCGGGGTCGGGCACTACGAGCAGTACTTC. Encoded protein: CASSPGVGHYEQYF.

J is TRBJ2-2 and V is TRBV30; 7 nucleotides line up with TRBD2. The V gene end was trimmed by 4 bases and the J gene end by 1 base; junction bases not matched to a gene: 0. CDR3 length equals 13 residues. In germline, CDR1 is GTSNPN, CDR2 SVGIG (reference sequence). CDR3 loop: CAWTSGNTGELFF. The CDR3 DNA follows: TGTGCCTGGACTAGCGGGAACACCGGGGAGCTGTTTTTT.

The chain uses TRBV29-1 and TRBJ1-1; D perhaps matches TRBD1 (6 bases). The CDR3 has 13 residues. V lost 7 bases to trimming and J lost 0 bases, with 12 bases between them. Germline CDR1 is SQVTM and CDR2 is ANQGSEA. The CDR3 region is CSAEGTLNTEAFF. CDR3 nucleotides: TGCAGCGCCGAGGGGACATTGAACACTGAAGCTTTCTTT.

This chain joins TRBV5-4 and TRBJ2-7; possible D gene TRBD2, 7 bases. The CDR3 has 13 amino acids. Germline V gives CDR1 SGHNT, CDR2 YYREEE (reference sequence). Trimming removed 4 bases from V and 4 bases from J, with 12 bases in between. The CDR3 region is CASSPRGGYEQYF. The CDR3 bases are TGTGCCAGCAGCCCAAGGGGGGGTTACGAGCAGTACTTC.